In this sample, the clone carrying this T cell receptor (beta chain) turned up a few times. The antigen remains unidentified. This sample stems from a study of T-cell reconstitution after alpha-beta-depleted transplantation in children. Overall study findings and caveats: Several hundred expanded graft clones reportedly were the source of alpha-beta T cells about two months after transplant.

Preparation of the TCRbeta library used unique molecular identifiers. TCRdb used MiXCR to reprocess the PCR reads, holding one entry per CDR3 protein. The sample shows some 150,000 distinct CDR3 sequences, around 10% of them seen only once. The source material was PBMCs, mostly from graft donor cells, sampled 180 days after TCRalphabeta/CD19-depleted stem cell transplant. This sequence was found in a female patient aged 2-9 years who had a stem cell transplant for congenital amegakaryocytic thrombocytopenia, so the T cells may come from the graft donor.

The CDR3 sequence is CASSEIPGLAATEETQYF. CDR3 nucleotides: TGTGCCAGCAGTGAAATCCCGGGACTAGCTGCAACGGAAGAGACCCAGTACTTC. The chain recombines TRBV2 with TRBJ2-5; 9 bases are a match to TRBD2. The V segment lost 2 bases and the J segment 3 bases; nucleotides outside the gene matches: 13. This CDR3 spans 18 amino acids. Germline loops: CDR1 SNHLY, CDR2 FYNNEI. The full variable domain, rest sourced from reference TRBV2 and TRBJ2-5, is EPEVTQTPSHQVTQMGQEVILRCVPISNHLYFYWYRQILGQKVEFLVSFYNNEISEKSEIFDDQFSVERPDGSNFTLKIRSTKLEDSAMYFCASSEIPGLAATEETQYFGPGTRLLVL.